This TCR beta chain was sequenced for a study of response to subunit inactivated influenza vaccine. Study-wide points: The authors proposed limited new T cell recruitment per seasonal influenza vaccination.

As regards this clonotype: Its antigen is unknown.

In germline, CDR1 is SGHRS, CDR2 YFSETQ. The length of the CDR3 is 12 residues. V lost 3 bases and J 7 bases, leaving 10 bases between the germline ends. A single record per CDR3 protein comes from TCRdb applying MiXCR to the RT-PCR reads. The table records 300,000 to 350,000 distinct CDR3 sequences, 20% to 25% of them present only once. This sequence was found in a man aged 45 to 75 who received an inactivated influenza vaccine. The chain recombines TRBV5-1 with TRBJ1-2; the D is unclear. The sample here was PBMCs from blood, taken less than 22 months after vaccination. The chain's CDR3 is CASSSSGPGYTF. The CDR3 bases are TGCGCCAGCAGCTCGTCAGGTCCTGGCTACACCTTC.